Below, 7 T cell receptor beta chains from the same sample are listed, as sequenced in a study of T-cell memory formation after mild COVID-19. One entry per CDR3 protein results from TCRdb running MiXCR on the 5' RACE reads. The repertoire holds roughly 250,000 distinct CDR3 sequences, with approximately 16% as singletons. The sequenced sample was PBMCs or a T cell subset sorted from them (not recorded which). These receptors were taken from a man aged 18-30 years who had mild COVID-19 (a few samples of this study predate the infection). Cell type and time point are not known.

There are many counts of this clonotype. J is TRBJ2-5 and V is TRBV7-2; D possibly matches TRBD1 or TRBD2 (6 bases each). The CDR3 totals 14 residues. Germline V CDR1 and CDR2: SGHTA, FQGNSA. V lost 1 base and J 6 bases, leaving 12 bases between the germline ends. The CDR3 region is CASSLEGGRKTQYF. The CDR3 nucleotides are TGTGCCAGCAGCTTAGAAGGGGGGCGGAAGACCCAGTACTTC.

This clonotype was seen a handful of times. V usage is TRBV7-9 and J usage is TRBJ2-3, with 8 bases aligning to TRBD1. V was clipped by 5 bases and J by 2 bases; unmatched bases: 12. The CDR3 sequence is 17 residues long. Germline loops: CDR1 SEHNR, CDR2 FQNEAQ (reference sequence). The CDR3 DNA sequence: TGTGCCAGCAGCCCTCGCCGGGACAGGATCTACACAGATACGCAGTATTTT. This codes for CASSPRRDRIYTDTQYF.

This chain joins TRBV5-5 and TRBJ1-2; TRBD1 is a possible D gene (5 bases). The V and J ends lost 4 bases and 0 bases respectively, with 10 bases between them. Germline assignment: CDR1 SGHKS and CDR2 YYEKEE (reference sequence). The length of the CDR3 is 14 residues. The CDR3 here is CASSTDIANYGYTF. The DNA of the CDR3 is TGTGCCAGCAGCACGGACATCGCTAACTATGGCTACACCTTC.

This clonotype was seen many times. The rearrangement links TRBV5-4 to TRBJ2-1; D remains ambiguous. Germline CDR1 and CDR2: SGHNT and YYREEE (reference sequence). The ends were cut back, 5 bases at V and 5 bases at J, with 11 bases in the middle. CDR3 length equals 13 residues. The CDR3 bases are TGTGCCAGCAGGCTCCGAGTCGACAATGAGCAGTTCTTC. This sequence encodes CASRLRVDNEQFF.

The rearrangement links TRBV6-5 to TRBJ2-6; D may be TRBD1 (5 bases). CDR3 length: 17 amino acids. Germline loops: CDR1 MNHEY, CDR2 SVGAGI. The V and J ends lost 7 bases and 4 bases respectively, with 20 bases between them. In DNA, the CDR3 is TGTGCCAGCACCTTACAGCAGGGTGGGTCAGGGGCCAACGTCCTGACTTTC. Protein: CASTLQQGGSGANVLTF.

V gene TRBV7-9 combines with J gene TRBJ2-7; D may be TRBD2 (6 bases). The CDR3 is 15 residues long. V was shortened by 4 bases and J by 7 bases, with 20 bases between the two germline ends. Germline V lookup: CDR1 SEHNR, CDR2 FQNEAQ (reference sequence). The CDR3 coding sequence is TGTGCCAGCAGCTCGTACGGGGGTACCGGTCGGGAGCAGTACTTC. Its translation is CASSSYGGTGREQYF.

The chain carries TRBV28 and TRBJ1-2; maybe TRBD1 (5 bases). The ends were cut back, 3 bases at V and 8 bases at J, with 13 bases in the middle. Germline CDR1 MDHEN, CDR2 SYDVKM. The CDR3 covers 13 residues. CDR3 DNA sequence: TGTGCCAGCAGTTTCAGGGCTGTTAAAGGCTACACCTTC. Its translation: CASSFRAVKGYTF.